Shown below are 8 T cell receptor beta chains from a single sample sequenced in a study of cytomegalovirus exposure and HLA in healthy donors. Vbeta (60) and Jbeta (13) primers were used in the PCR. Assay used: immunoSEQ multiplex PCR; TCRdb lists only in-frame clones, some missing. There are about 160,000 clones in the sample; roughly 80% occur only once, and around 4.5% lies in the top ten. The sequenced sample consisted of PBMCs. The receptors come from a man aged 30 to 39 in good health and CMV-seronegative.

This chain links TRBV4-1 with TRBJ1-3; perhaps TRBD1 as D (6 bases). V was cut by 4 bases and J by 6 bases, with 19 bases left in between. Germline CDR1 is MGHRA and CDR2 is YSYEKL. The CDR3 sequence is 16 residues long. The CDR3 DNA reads TGCGCCAGCAGCCGCCCACCCGGCACAGGGCCAAACACCATATATTTT. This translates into CASSRPPGTGPNTIYF.

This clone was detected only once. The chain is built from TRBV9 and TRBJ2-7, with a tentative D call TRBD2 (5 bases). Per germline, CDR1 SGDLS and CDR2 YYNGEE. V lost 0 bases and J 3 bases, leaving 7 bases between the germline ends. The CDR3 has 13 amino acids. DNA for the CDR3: TGTGCCAGCAGCGTAGGGGGAGACTACGAGCAGTACTTC. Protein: CASSVGGDYEQYF.

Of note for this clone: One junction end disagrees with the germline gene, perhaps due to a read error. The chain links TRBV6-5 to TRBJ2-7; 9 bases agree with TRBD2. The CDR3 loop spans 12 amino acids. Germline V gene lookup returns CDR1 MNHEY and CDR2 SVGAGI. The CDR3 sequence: CASGTDSGRRDF. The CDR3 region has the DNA TGTGCCAGCGGGACTGATAGCGGGAGAAGGGACTTC.

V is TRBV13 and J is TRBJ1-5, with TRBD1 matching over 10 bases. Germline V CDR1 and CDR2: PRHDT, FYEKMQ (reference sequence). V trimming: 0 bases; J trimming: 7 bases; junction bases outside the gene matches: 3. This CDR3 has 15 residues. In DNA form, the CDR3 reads TGTGCCAGCAGCTTAGGGGACAGGGGGGAGCAGCCCCAGCATTTT. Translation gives CASSLGDRGEQPQHF.

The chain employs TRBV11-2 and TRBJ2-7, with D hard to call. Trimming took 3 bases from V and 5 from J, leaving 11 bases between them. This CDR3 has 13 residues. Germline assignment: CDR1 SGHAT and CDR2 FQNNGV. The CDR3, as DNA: TGTGCCAGCAGCTTTACGGCTCGGGACGAGCAGTACTTC. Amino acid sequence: CASSFTARDEQYF.

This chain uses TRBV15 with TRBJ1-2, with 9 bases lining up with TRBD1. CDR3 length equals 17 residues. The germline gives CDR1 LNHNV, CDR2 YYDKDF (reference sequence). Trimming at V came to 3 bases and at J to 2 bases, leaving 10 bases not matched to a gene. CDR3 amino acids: CATSRNPKTGGNYGYTF. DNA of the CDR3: TGTGCCACCAGCAGGAACCCTAAGACAGGGGGAAACTATGGCTACACCTTC.

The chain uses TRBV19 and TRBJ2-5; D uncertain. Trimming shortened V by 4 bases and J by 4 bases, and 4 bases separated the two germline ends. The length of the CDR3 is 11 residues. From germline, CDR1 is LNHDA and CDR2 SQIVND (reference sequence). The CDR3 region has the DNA TGTGCCAGTAGTACGGGAGAGACCCAGTACTTC. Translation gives CASSTGETQYF.

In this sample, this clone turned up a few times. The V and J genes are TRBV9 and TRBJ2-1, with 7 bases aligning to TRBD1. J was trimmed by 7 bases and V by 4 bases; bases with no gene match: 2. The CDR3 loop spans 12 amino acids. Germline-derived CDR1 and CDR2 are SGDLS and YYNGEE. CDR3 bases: TGTGCCAGCAGCCGGACAGGAAATGAGCAGTTCTTC. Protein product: CASSRTGNEQFF.